The 13 T cell receptor beta chains listed next were all sequenced from one sample in a study of blood T cell repertoires in COVID-19. Method: immunoSEQ multiplex PCR; TCRdb's copy keeps in-frame clones and lacks some. The data hold over 200,000 clones, with approximately 88% observed a single time. The sequencing sample was made of PBMCs or T cells enriched from blood (not recorded which). Receptors originate from a woman in her 30s who had been exposed to COVID-19.

The V call is TRBV19, the J call TRBJ1-5; D call uncertain. V was clipped by 3 bases and J by 6 bases, with 9 bases between them. Per the germline V gene, CDR1 is LNHDA and CDR2 is SQIVND (reference sequence). The CDR3 has 13 amino acids. Here the CDR3 DNA reads TGTGCCAGTAGTATGTCGCGTGGTCAGCCCCAGCATTTT. The encoded protein is CASSMSRGQPQHF.

The chain carries TRBV5-1 and TRBJ2-7, with TRBD2 as a possible D gene (5 bases). The CDR3 has 14 amino acids. V lost 3 bases to trimming and J lost 2 bases, with 12 bases between them. CDR1 is SGHRS, CDR2 YFSETQ, per germline. The CDR3 nucleotides read TGCGCCAGCAGCTCGGAGGCACAGACCTACGAGCAGTACTTC. Its protein product is CASSSEAQTYEQYF.

In DNA form, the CDR3 reads TGCGCCAGCAGCTTGGGACTAGCACAACAAGAGACCCAGTACTTC. This sequence encodes CASSLGLAQQETQYF. The chain joins TRBV5-1 to TRBJ2-5; 7 bases are a match to TRBD2. CDR3 length: 15 residues. The V segment lost 0 bases and the J segment 2 bases; nucleotides outside the gene matches: 4. Germline CDR1 SGHRS, CDR2 YFSETQ. The whole variable domain, filled in from reference TRBV5-1 and TRBJ2-5, reads KAGVTQTPRYLIKTRGQQVTLSCSPISGHRSVSWYQQTPGQGLQFLFEYFSETQRNKGNFPGRFSGRQFSNSRSEMNVSTLELGDSALYLCASSLGLAQQETQYFGPGTRLLVL.

The rearrangement uses TRBV4-1 and TRBJ2-1; the D is unclear. This CDR3 spans 16 amino acids. In germline, CDR1 is MGHRA, CDR2 YSYEKL. The V end was cut by 0 bases, the J end by 5 bases, with 14 bases between. The CDR3 region has the DNA TGCGCCAGCAGCCAAGAAAGTGGAGCCTTAAACAATGAGCAGTTCTTC. Encoded protein: CASSQESGALNNEQFF.

This clone has only a few counts. The CDR3 is CATKGGIYGYTF. Here the CDR3 DNA reads TGTGCCACCAAAGGGGGAATCTATGGCTACACCTTC. The rearrangement links TRBV6-5 to TRBJ1-2; a possible D gene is TRBD1 (6 bases). CDR1 and CDR2 (germline): MNHEY, SVGAGI. This CDR3 comprises 12 residues. V gave up 10 bases and J gave up 4 bases, with 13 bases separating them.

The rearrangement uses TRBV6-4 and TRBJ2-1, with 11 bases fitting TRBD2. The V and J ends lost 4 bases and 7 bases, in that order; junction bases with no gene match: 9. Germline CDR1 is MRHNA and CDR2 is SNTAGT. CDR3 length equals 16 residues. CDR3 loop: CASSVAGLAGGNEQFF. The CDR3 DNA is TGTGCCAGCAGTGTGGCGGGGCTAGCGGGAGGAAATGAGCAGTTCTTC.

CDR3 sequence: CASSMVYEQYF. In nucleotides, the CDR3 is TGTGCCAGCTCTATGGTTTACGAGCAGTACTTC. This chain uses TRBV6-5 with TRBJ2-7; D not certain. Trimming removed 8 bases from V and 4 bases from J, with 9 bases in between. The V gene's germline CDR1 is MNHEY and CDR2 SVGAGI. This CDR3 region has 11 residues.

This chain connects TRBV30 to TRBJ2-2, with 8 bases matching TRBD2. The CDR3 runs 14 residues. After removal of 5 bases from V and 3 bases from J, the junction contained 5 bases not matched to a gene. In germline, CDR1 is GTSNPN, CDR2 SVGIG (reference sequence). The DNA of the CDR3 is TGTGCCTGGGCTAGCGGGTTTGACACCGGGGAGCTGTTTTTT. This sequence encodes CAWASGFDTGELFF.

This clone was seen at least ten times. The V and J genes are TRBV2 and TRBJ1-2; TRBD1 might be the D (6 bases). The CDR3 loop spans 12 amino acids. Germline V gives CDR1 SNHLY, CDR2 FYNNEI. V gave up 11 bases and J gave up 4 bases, with 14 bases separating them. The CDR3 nucleotides read TGTGCCGAACAGGGTAGCGCCTATGGCTACACCTTC. Protein sequence: CAEQGSAYGYTF.

This clone was recorded only once. The V gene is TRBV15, the J gene TRBJ1-4, with unresolved D. Germline loops: CDR1 LNHNV, CDR2 YYDKDF (reference sequence). The CDR3 length is 17 residues. Trimming removed 0 bases from V and 3 bases from J, with 14 bases in between. The CDR3 DNA follows: TGTGCCACCAGCAGAGAGGTCACCTCCGCGGCTAATGAAAAACTGTTTTTT. Its translation: CATSREVTSAANEKLFF.

The rearrangement joins TRBV9 to TRBJ2-7; 9 nucleotides agree with TRBD2. J gave up 0 bases and V 3 bases, and 4 bases lay outside the gene matches. Germline V lookup: CDR1 SGDLS, CDR2 YYNGEE. The CDR3 consists of 15 residues. CDR3 DNA: TGTGCCAGCAGCGCCCGACTAGCGGACTCCTACGAGCAGTACTTC. This encodes CASSARLADSYEQYF.

In regard to this clone: Distinct nucleotide sequences in the sample also encode this CDR3. The J gene is TRBJ1-1, the V gene TRBV28; 9 bases are a match to TRBD1. V lost 8 bases, J lost 1 base, and 5 bases stayed unmatched. Germline V gene lookup returns CDR1 MDHEN and CDR2 SYDVKM. The CDR3 length is 14 residues. In nucleotides, the CDR3 is TGTGCCAGCCAACAGGGGGCGGGGAACACTGAAGCTTTCTTT. Translated: CASQQGAGNTEAFF.

V is TRBV27 and J is TRBJ2-2; D may be TRBD2 (6 bases). The CDR3 is made up of 14 amino acids. CDR1 and CDR2 (germline): MNHEY, SMNVEV (reference sequence). Trimming left V 7 bases short and J 4 bases short, with 13 bases between. CDR3 nucleotide sequence: TGTGCCAGCAACCCTACGGGAGCCACCGGGGAGCTGTTTTTT. It codes for CASNPTGATGELFF.